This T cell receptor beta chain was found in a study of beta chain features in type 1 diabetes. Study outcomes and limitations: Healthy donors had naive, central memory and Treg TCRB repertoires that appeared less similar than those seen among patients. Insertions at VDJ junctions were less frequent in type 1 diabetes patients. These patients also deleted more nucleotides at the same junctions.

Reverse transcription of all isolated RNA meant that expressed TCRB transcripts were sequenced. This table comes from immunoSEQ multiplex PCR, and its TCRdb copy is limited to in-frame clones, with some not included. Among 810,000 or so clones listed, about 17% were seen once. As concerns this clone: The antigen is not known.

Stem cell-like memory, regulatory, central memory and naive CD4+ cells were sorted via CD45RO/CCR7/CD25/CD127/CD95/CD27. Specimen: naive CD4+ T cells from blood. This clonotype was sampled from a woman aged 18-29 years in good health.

The CDR3 is CASSRQQGAFGYGYTF. The CDR3 DNA sequence: TGTGCCAGCAGTCGACAACAGGGAGCATTTGGCTATGGCTACACCTTC. The V and J genes are TRBV27 and TRBJ1-2; D is perhaps TRBD1 (6 bases). The CDR3 length is 16 residues. V lost 5 bases, J lost 4 bases, and 20 bases lay in between. Per germline, CDR1 MNHEY and CDR2 SMNVEV (reference sequence).